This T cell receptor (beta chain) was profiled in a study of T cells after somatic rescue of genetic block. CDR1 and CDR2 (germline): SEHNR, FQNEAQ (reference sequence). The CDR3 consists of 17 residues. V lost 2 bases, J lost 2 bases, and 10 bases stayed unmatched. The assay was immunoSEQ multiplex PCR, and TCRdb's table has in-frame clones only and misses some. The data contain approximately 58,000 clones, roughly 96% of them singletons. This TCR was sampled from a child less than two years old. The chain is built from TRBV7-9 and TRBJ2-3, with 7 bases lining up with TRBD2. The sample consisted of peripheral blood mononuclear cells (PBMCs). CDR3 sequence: CASSLLRDYFSTDTQYF. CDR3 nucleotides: TGTGCCAGCAGCTTATTAAGGGACTACTTCTCCACAGATACGCAGTATTTT.